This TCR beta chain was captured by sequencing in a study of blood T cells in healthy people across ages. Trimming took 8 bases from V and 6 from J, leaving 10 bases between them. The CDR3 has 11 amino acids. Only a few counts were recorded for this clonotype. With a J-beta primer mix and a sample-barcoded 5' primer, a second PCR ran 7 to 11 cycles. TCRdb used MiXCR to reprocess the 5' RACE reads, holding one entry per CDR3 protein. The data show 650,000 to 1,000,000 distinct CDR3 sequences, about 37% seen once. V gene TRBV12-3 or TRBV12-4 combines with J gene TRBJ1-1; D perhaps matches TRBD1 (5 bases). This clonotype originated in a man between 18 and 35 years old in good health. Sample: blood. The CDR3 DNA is TGTGCCAGCGGGGGAGGGTCTGAAGCTTTCTTT. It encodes CASGGGSEAFF.